The 9 T cell receptor beta chains below were found in one sample sequenced in a study of identical twins. Using its own MiXCR run on the 5' RACE reads, TCRdb lists one record per CDR3 protein. In the table there are 1.5 million to 2 million distinct CDR3 sequences, about 32% of which are singletons. The sequenced sample was cord blood. All receptors come from a newborn girl in good health.

This clonotype was detected a few times. The chain uses TRBV25-1 and TRBJ2-7; D is possibly TRBD1 (5 bases). V lost 4 bases, J lost 5 bases, and 15 bases lay in between. Germline CDR1 and CDR2: MGHDK and SYGVNS. The CDR3 runs to 14 residues. The CDR3, as DNA: TGTGCCAGCAGTGCAAACAGGTATTTCGACGAGCAGTACTTC. It specifies CASSANRYFDEQYF.

V is TRBV11-2 and J is TRBJ2-3; D is perhaps TRBD1 (5 bases). CDR1 SGHAT and CDR2 FQNNGV come from the germline V gene. V was shortened by 6 bases and J by 2 bases, with 18 bases between the two germline ends. The CDR3 loop spans 16 amino acids. The CDR3, as DNA: TGTGCCAGCAGACACATCAAGGGGCGAGACACAGATACGCAGTATTTT. Its protein product is CASRHIKGRDTDTQYF.

This clonotype occurred a few times. This rearrangement joins TRBV20-1 to TRBJ2-1, with D tentatively TRBD1 or TRBD2 (6 bases each). The CDR3 extends over 15 amino acids. V was pared by 3 bases and J by 2 bases, with 14 bases between. CDR1 and CDR2 (germline): DFQATT, SNEGSKA (reference sequence). CDR3 sequence: CSAREGGLAYNEQFF. CDR3 DNA sequence: TGCAGTGCTAGGGAGGGGGGCCTTGCCTACAATGAGCAGTTCTTC.

The V and J genes are TRBV12-3 or TRBV12-4 and TRBJ2-5; 8 bases match TRBD2. Germline trimming cut 1 base from V and 5 bases from J; bases unmatched to any gene: 6. CDR3 length equals 15 residues. In DNA form, the CDR3 reads TGTGCCAGCAGTTTAGTCGGGAGGGCCGGTGAGACCCAGTACTTC. Its translation is CASSLVGRAGETQYF.

The gene calls are TRBV10-3 and TRBJ1-5, with D perhaps matching TRBD1 (5 bases). Trimming removed 5 bases from V and 6 bases from J, with 17 bases in between. CDR1 is ENHRY, CDR2 SYGVKD, per germline. This CDR3 is built from 15 residues. The chain's CDR3 is CAISSREGGGQPQHF. Here the CDR3 DNA reads TGTGCCATCAGTAGCAGGGAAGGAGGTGGTCAGCCCCAGCATTTT.

The rearrangement uses TRBV5-1 and TRBJ1-1, with 8 nucleotides matching TRBD1. Germline CDR1 is SGHRS and CDR2 is YFSETQ. The trim removed 7 bases at V and 1 base at J, leaving 9 bases unmatched. The CDR3 has 15 residues. CDR3 sequence reads: CASEQSGTGNTEAFF. The CDR3 DNA reads TGCGCCAGCGAACAATCCGGGACAGGGAACACTGAAGCTTTCTTT.

The chain couples TRBV7-2 to TRBJ2-4; 9 bases fit TRBD2. The J call may be wrong; the DNA end is better matched by TRBJ2-7. The CDR3 length is 15 residues. CDR1 is SGHTA and CDR2 is FQGNSA in the germline V gene. CDR3 protein: CASSSYSGGQIEQYF. DNA for the CDR3: TGTGCCAGCAGCTCTTATAGCGGGGGTCAGATCGAGCAGTACTTC.

This clonotype was counted between two and nine times. CDR3 bases: TGTGCCAGCAGCTTAGCCCCGTCGCGGGGGGGCAAAAACATTCAGTACTTC. It translates to CASSLAPSRGGKNIQYF. The J gene is TRBJ2-4, the V gene TRBV7-9; 9 nucleotides match TRBD2. V trimming: 0 bases; J trimming: 3 bases; junction bases outside the gene matches: 6. The CDR3 runs to 17 residues. The germline gives CDR1 SEHNR, CDR2 FQNEAQ (reference sequence).

This sequence joins TRBV7-2 and TRBJ2-1, with a possible D match to TRBD2 (6 bases). The germline V gene encodes CDR1 SGHTA and CDR2 FQGNSA. The germline V and J ends were trimmed by 2 bases and 15 bases, with 20 bases remaining between them. The CDR3 is 14 residues long. The CDR3 DNA reads as TGTGCCAGCAGCTTATATAGTATCGGGGGAGTACTGTTCTTC. This encodes CASSLYSIGGVLFF.